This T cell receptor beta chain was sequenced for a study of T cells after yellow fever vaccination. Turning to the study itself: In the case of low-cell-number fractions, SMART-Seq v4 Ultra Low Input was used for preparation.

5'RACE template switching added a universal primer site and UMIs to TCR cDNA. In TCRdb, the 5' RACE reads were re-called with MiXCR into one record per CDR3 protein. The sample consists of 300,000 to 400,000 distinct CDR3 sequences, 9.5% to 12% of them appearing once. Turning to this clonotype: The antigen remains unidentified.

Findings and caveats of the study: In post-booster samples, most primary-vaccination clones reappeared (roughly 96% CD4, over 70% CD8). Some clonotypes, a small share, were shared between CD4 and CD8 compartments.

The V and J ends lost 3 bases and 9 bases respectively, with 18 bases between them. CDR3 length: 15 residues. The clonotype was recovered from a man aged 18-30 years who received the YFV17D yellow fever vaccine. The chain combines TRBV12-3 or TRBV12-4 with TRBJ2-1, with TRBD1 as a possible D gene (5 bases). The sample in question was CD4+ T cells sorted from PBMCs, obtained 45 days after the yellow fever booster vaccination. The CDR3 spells CASSFRGGETTEQFF. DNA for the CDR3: TGTGCCAGCAGTTTTAGGGGCGGAGAAACTACTGAGCAGTTCTTC.